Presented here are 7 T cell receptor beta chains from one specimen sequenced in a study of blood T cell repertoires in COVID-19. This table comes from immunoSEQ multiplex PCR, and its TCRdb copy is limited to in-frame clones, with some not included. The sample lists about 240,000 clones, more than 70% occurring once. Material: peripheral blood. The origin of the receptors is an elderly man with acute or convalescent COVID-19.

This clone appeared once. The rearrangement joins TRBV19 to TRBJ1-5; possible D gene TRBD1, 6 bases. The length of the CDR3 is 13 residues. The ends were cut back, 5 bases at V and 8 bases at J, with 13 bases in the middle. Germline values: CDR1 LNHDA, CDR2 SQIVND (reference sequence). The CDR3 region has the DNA TGTGCCAGTAGTTTCAACAGGGTGGAGCCCCAGCATTTT. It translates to CASSFNRVEPQHF. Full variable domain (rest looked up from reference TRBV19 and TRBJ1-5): DGGITQSPKYLFRKEGQNVTLSCEQNLNHDAMYWYRQDPGQGLRLIYYSQIVNDFQKGDIAEGYSVSREKKESFPLTVTSAQKNPTAFYLCASSFNRVEPQHFGDGTRLSIL.

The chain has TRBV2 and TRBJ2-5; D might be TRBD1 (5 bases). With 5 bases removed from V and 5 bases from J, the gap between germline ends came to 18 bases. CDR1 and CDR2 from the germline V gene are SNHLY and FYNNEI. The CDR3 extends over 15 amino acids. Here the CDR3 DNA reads TGTGCCAGCAGTCAAGACCAGGGCAAGGGGGAGACCCAGTACTTC. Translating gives CASSQDQGKGETQYF.

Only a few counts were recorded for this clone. CDR3 region: CASSFDRGLSPLHF. The DNA for the CDR3 is TGTGCCAGCAGCTTTGACAGGGGGCTATCACCCCTCCACTTT. The genes are TRBV7-2 and TRBJ1-6; 10 bases fit TRBD1. Germline V gene lookup returns CDR1 SGHTA and CDR2 FQGNSA. The CDR3 has 14 amino acids. The J segment lost 10 bases and the V segment lost 3 bases, leaving 3 bases of the junction unmatched.

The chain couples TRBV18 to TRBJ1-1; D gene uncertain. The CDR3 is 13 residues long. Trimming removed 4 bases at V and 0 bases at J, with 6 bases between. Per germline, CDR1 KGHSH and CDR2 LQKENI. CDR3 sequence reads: CASSREVNTEAFF. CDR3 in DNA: TGTGCCAGCTCACGGGAGGTGAACACTGAAGCTTTCTTT.

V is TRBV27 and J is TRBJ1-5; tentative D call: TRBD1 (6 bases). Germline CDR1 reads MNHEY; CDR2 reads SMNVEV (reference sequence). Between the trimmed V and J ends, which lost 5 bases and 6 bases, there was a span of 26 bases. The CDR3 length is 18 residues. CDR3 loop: CASSPYFPQGLAAQPQHF. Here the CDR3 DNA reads TGTGCCAGCAGTCCTTACTTCCCTCAGGGGTTAGCAGCTCAGCCCCAGCATTTT.

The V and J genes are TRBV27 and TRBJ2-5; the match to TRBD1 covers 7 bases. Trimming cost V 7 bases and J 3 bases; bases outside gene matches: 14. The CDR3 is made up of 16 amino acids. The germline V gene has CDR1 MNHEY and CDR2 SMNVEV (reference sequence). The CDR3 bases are TGTGCCAGCACCGTTATAGGACAGGCCCGGAAAGAGACCCAGTACTTC. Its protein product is CASTVIGQARKETQYF.

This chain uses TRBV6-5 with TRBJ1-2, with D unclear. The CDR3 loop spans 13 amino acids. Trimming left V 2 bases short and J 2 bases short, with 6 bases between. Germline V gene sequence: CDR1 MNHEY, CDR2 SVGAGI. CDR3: CASSYITNYGYTF. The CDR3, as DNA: TGTGCCAGCAGTTACATCACAAACTATGGCTACACCTTC.